Sequencing of this TCR beta chain was carried out in a study of blood T cell repertoires in COVID-19. For the study at large: The United States, Italy and Spain supplied acute and convalescent COVID-19 samples. PBMCs, B-cell-depleted T cells, or T cells provided the cDNA or gDNA that made up the material.

In the original analysis: Cell counts per sample came from amplifying reference gene primers. Some clones are missing from TCRdb's copy, which holds only in-frame ones; the method was immunoSEQ multiplex PCR. The V and J calls and clone size are taken from that table; D and trimming were inferred from the DNA. This table has approximately 120,000 clones, more than 80% appearing once. The CDR3 is 15 amino acids. Per germline, CDR1 SGHRS and CDR2 YFSETQ. V lost 4 bases and J lost 5, with 15 bases in between. Seattle cases were enrolled at active infection and followed longitudinally. Sequencing used peripheral blood. The rearrangement uses TRBV5-1 and TRBJ2-2, with D uncertain. The TCR originated in an elderly woman with COVID-19, enrolled during active disease. The DNA for the CDR3 is TGCGCCAGCAGCCTGGATAACAGTCGGACCGGGGAGCTGTTTTTT. Protein product: CASSLDNSRTGELFF. Filled out from reference TRBV5-1 and TRBJ2-2, the complete variable domain reads KAGVTQTPRYLIKTRGQQVTLSCSPISGHRSVSWYQQTPGQGLQFLFEYFSETQRNKGNFPGRFSGRQFSNSRSEMNVSTLELGDSALYLCASSLDNSRTGELFFGEGSRLTVL.